Reported below is one T cell receptor (beta chain). This entry belongs to a study of blood T cell repertoires in COVID-19. Study at large: Italy, Spain and the United States were the sources of the convalescent and acute COVID-19 samples. From T cells, B-cell-depleted T cells, or PBMCs came the material, which was cDNA or gDNA.

Original processing methods: Estimated nucleated cell counts came from reference gene primer amplification. The repertoire was sequenced with immunoSEQ multiplex PCR; TCRdb's copy has only in-frame clones and lacks some. That table furnishes V, J and clone size, whereas the DNA furnished D and trimming. The data contain over 100,000 clones, around 86% of them singletons. The sample consisted of peripheral blood. The origin of this receptor is a man between 65 and 80 years old with acute or convalescent COVID-19.

The CDR3 reads CASSPRQGAEEQFF. The CDR3 DNA sequence: TGTGCCAGCTCACCCAGACAGGGGGCGGAGGAGCAGTTCTTC. The rearrangement uses TRBV18 and TRBJ2-1; 10 positions match TRBD1. CDR1 and CDR2 (germline): KGHSH, LQKENI. The ends lost 3 bases at V and 10 bases at J; junction bases unmatched: 6. The CDR3 spans 14 residues.